This section outlines one T cell receptor (beta chain) sequence together with its context. This clone has only one observation. The clone's antigen remains unknown. One base away there is no much larger clone; base qualities are not given. This record belongs to a study of persistence of HIV-infected CD4 T cells (dated by TCRdb to 2018 to 2021). With regard to the full study: The study isolated CMV- and HIV-1 Gag-responding CD4+ T cells from ART-treated individuals to examine antigen-driven clonal expansion of HIV-1-infected cells. For the TCR cluster analysis across participants, 8 participants were included for CMV and 6 or 7 participants for Gag. Peripheral blood samples of up to roughly 200 mL were collected at multiple time points, except for a couple of participants, who underwent leukapheresis at a single time point. The median time participants had been on suppressive ART was about eight years. The clonality of all cells in each sorted population was assessed by TCRbeta sequencing, whereas the clonality of infected cells was assessed by proviral sequencing.

Study-wide conclusions, independent of this receptor: Because the TCR analyses were done in bulk, restricting them to just the rare CMV-responding cells that actually carried HIV-1 proviruses was not possible. Few individuals were included in the study, and only a limited range of antigens was tested. Degenerate expanded CDR3beta sequences were enriched in antigen-responding cells, suggesting convergent selection of CD4+ responses to CMV and Gag. A correlation was observed between TCR oligoclonality and proviral oligoclonality within the same sorted populations. Significantly lower TCRbeta richness was observed in CMV- and Gag-responding cells than in anti-CD3/anti-CD28-responding cells, and higher oligoclonality was observed in CMV-responding cells than in CD3/CD28-stimulated and Gag-responding cells.

TCRbeta repertoires were sequenced from genomic DNA with the immunoSEQ hsTCRB assay version 4 in survey mode. For TCRbeta sequencing, genomic DNA was diluted to about 9.1 ng/uL, and up to 1 ug was used per sample. On the study's bioinformatics: ImmunoSeq Analyzer 3.0 was used for analysis of TCRbeta data, and diversity was computed on productive nucleotide rearrangements. Using the Immunarch R package, the improved Chao index served to estimate lower-bound TCR diversity and the Gini coefficient served to estimate clonality. Different nucleotide rearrangements encoding the same CDR3beta amino acid sequence were counted as distinct clonotypes. Differential abundance analysis found TCRbeta sequences that were significantly enriched in antigen-responding cells compared with anti-CD3/anti-CD28-activated cells. Using predicted peptide-MHC specificity as the basis, GLIPH2 grouped TCRs into clusters, both for each participant individually and for the merged data sets that combined participants. TCRdb provides this immuneACCESS table in a form limited to in-frame rearrangements. Some clones are lacking; in checked studies, under half of them reflect an unresolved V gene, and why the rest are absent is not known. V, J and clone size derive from that table, while D and trimming were established from the DNA sequence. The sample profile shows approximately 31,000 clones; 75% to 85% of them were found once. In total, the top ten clones hold about 0.83% of the sample.

The treatment or condition label here, explained by the study, means: suppressive antiretroviral therapy. Lysates of CMV-infected fibroblasts at about 9.3 ug/mL were used to stimulate the cells. Nonresponding CD40L-negative CD69-negative CD45RO-high memory CD4+ T cells were sorted as memory populations depleted of antigen-responding cells. HIV-1-infected adults in whom suppressive ART had been started during chronic infection were enrolled as participants. For at least 4 years, participants had undetectable plasma HIV-1 RNA, below 50 copies/mL. To be included, participants needed a CD4+ T cell count above 400 cells/uL and a positive CMV serology. Before stimulation, PBMCs were isolated using density centrifugation and depleted of CD8+ T cells. CD8-depleted PBMCs were stimulated for about 19 hours with anti-CD28/CD49d costimulation, CD40-blocking antibody and enfuvirtide to prevent new infections. Cell sorting was performed on a Beckman Coulter MoFlo Legacy or XDP sorter, and dead cells were excluded with propidium iodide. The QIAamp DNA Mini Kit was used for genomic DNA extraction from samples above one million cells, and the Quick-DNA Microprep Kit was used otherwise.

V sheds 4 bases and J sheds 5 bases, leaving 18 bases between their ends. The germline V gene (reference sequence) provides CDR1 SEHNR and CDR2 FQNEAQ. From its cysteine to its phenylalanine, the CDR3 spans 15 amino acids. Just the 45-base CDR3 DNA is kept, in frame starting at base 1. The chain was built from TRBV7-9 and TRBJ2-7; perhaps TRBD1 is the D gene, with 6 bases matching. The clonotype comes from an adult man with HIV who was CMV-seropositive. The input for sequencing was CD4+ T cells sorted from PBMCs after roughly 20-hour stimulation, taken from a patient who received antiretroviral therapy. Reading the label with the study, this specimen's cell subset or site is: CD40L-CD69- CD45RO-high memory CD4 T cells not responding to CMV lysate. Here the CDR3 is given as CASSSYQGLRHEQYF. The base sequence is TGTGCCAGCAGCTCGTACCAGGGGCTGAGGCACGAGCAGTACTTC.